Below, one T cell receptor (beta chain) is given with its context. Its antigen is unknown. No base-level quality is on record; no much larger clone is a single base apart. Inclusive of the bounding cysteine and phenylalanine, the CDR3 is 15 residues long. The DNA shown is the 45-base CDR3, in frame from base 1. Looking up the germline V gene (reference sequence) yields CDR1 GTSNPN and CDR2 SVGIG. V is pruned by 5 bases and J by 6 bases, leaving 10 bases of the junction without a gene match. This sample is part of a study of siplizumab effects on memory and regulatory T cells (dated by TCRdb to between 2017 and 2020). Concerning the study at large: The study looked at the effect of siplizumab, an anti-CD2 antibody, on alloreactive T-cell subsets in allogeneic mixed lymphocyte reactions made from human PBMCs. On the study overall, not on this receptor specifically: Whether proliferating Tregs from siplizumab cultures were suppressive was not functionally confirmed. In reactions with siplizumab, an average of approximately 69% of mappable alloreactive CD4+ clones were Treg-derived, compared with 26.9% in control reactions. Unstimulated naive T cells appeared to be more diverse than memory T cells, and naive cells seemed to make a substantial contribution to the alloresponse. Siplizumab significantly reduced the cumulative frequency of alloreactive sequences traceable to unstimulated CD4+ memory T cells. For roughly 80-97% of proliferating CD4+ or CD8+ clones, no naive or memory phenotype could be assigned. Because sequences below about 10^-5 frequency were poorly captured, only a minor fraction of alloreactive clones could be mapped to unstimulated subsets.

Library preparation employed the immunoSEQ multiplex PCR assay. Roughly 10^5 TCR templates per sample were assayed on the deep sequencing platform. Genomic DNA extracted from sorted T cells was the material used for TCRbeta CDR3 sequencing. As for the original processing: The R programming language was used for clonal analysis of the TCRbeta CDR3 data. Comparing unstimulated samples against CFSE-low samples taken after the reaction was how alloreactive CD4+ and CD8+ clones were defined. By matching sequences to the repertoires of sorted unstimulated Treg and non-Treg cells, each alloreactive CD4+ clone was assigned a regulatory or non-regulatory origin. TCRdb obtained this table from immuneACCESS and retained in-frame rearrangements with V and J assigned. These tables miss some clones; where compared with another copy, unresolved V genes account for less than half of the shortfall, and the remainder is unexplained. V and J calls and clone size are copied from that table; D and trimming were computed from the DNA. This sample has about 91,000 clones in its table, and 96% of those were observed once. Together, the top ten hold around 0.03% of the sample.

Additional sequencing covered unstimulated subsets from a few donor pairs, namely CD8+ effector memory, CD4+ naive, CD8+ TEMRA, CD4+ memory and CD8+ naive. Sorted unstimulated T cells and proliferating T cells recovered from mixed lymphocyte reactions underwent TCRbeta CDR3 sequencing. Fresh whole blood from some eleven HLA-typed healthy donors was used to isolate PBMCs. The sequenced sample consisted of naive CD4+ T cells sorted from blood. The sample's cell subset or site label, decoded: unstimulated naive T cells. The rearrangement joined TRBV30 to TRBJ1-6, and 7 junctional nucleotides match TRBD1. The sequence derives from a human donor in good health. The nucleotide sequence is TGTGCCTGGGGCACAGGGGCGCAAACTAATTCACCCCTCCACTTT. The encoded protein is CAWGTGAQTNSPLHF.